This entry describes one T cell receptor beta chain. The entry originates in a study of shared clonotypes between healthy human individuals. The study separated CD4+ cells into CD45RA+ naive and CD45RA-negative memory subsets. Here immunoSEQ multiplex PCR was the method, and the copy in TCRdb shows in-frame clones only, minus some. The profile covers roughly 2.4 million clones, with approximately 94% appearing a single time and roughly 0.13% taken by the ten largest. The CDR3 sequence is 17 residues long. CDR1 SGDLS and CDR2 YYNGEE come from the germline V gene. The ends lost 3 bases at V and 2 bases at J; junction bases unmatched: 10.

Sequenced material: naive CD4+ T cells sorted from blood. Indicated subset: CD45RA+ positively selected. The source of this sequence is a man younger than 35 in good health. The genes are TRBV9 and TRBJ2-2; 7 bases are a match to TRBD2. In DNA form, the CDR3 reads TGTGCCAGCAGCGCGGGAGGCGGGGGATTCAACACCGGGGAGCTGTTTTTT. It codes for CASSAGGGGFNTGELFF.